This T cell receptor beta chain is from a study of beta chain features in type 1 diabetes. Points from the study as a whole: Possible PCR preference for shorter templates applied equally to patients and controls. Naive, central memory and regulatory TCRB repertoires appeared more similar among patients than healthy donors.

This clone was recorded a few times. Antigen: not known. Sorting that relied on CD45RO/CCR7/CD25/CD127/CD95/CD27 yielded CD4+ naive, central memory, regulatory and stem cell-like memory cells. Reverse transcription of all isolated RNA meant that expressed TCRB transcripts were sequenced. Here immunoSEQ multiplex PCR was the method, and the copy in TCRdb shows in-frame clones only, minus some. The sample shows 970,000 or so clones, around a sixth of them seen only once. Trimming left V 2 bases short and J 1 base short, with 8 bases between. Germline V gives CDR1 SEHNR, CDR2 FQNEAQ (reference sequence). This CDR3 region has 14 residues.

Sequenced input: naive CD4+ T cells from blood. The V call is TRBV7-9, the J call TRBJ1-2, with D unclear. The sequence was collected from a woman aged 18-29 years in good health. The CDR3 DNA follows: TGTGCCAGCAGCTTAACGGGATTTAACTATGGCTACACCTTC. Its protein product is CASSLTGFNYGYTF.